These 23 T cell receptor beta chains came from one sample sequenced in a study of graft-versus-host responses after intestinal transplantation. The table came from immunoSEQ multiplex PCR; TCRdb's copy has only in-frame clones and leaves some out. The repertoire includes about 71,000 clones, roughly 87% of them detected once, and about 1.3% sits in the top ten. No antigen has been assigned to these receptors. The specimen was unstimulated CD8+ T cells sorted from spleen or lymph node cells, collected before intestinal transplant. All receptors derive from a human donor who received an intestinal transplant.

This chain's CDR3 is CSVGGGNMETQYF. The DNA for the CDR3 is TGCAGCGTTGGGGGGGGCAACATGGAGACCCAGTACTTC. The chain employs TRBV29-1 and TRBJ2-5; maybe TRBD2 (7 bases). CDR1 is SQVTM and CDR2 is ANQGSEA in the germline V gene. There are 13 residues in the CDR3. Trimming took off 4 bases at V and 5 bases at J, with 14 bases between the two ends.

This rearrangement joins TRBV6-5 to TRBJ1-2; D perhaps matches TRBD1 (5 bases). The germline V and J ends were trimmed by 8 bases and 4 bases, with 8 bases remaining between them. The CDR3 spans 11 residues. Germline-derived CDR1 and CDR2 are MNHEY and SVGAGI. CDR3 nucleotide sequence: TGTGCCAGCCGGACATCCTATGGCTACACCTTC. Translated, it gives CASRTSYGYTF.

This clone has just a few counts. The V and J genes are TRBV2 and TRBJ2-3; TRBD1 aligns across 7 bases. The V gene end was trimmed by 0 bases and the J gene end by 2 bases; junction bases not matched to a gene: 5. The germline V gene has CDR1 SNHLY and CDR2 FYNNEI. The CDR3 consists of 16 residues. The CDR3 DNA is TGTGCCAGCAGTGAAGCGCTGAGGGGGCCCACAGATACGCAGTATTTT. Translating it yields CASSEALRGPTDTQYF.

The CDR3 nucleotides are TGTGCCAGCATGGCAGGGGCCCTCCAAGAGACCCAGTACTTC. Translation: CASMAGALQETQYF. The V and J genes are TRBV6-5 and TRBJ2-5; tentatively, D is TRBD1 (6 bases). The germline V gene encodes CDR1 MNHEY and CDR2 SVGAGI. The CDR3 has 14 residues. V gave up 7 bases and J gave up 1 base, with 13 bases separating them.

This clone occurred once. V is TRBV7-2 and J is TRBJ2-3; 15 bases are shared with TRBD2. CDR1 is SGHTA, CDR2 FQGNSA, per germline. The CDR3 has 19 amino acids. J gave up 2 bases and V 5 bases, and 11 bases lay outside the gene matches. CDR3 nucleotide sequence: TGTGCCAGCAGCCCTAAAGGGACTAGCGGGGGGCCAGTCACAGATACGCAGTATTTT. Its protein product is CASSPKGTSGGPVTDTQYF.

V and J are TRBV10-2 and TRBJ1-2; D is unclear. Germline lookup yields CDR1 WSHSY and CDR2 SAAADI. Trimming removed 8 bases at V and 3 bases at J, with 10 bases between. There are 12 residues in the CDR3. The CDR3 here is CASGPADYGYTF. CDR3 nucleotides: TGCGCCAGCGGCCCCGCGGACTATGGCTACACCTTC.

V gene TRBV18 combines with J gene TRBJ2-3; D ambiguous. The CDR3 covers 15 residues. V was shortened by 7 bases and J by 0 bases, with 14 bases between the two germline ends. Per germline, CDR1 KGHSH and CDR2 LQKENI. In DNA form, the CDR3 reads TGTGCCAGCTTCCCCGCGGCCCCTAGCACAGATACGCAGTATTTT. This gives the protein CASFPAAPSTDTQYF.

V is TRBV2 and J is TRBJ2-5; 7 nucleotides match TRBD1. The trim removed 11 bases at V and 5 bases at J, leaving 11 bases unmatched. The CDR3 runs to 13 residues. CDR1 is SNHLY, CDR2 FYNNEI, per germline. CDR3 in amino acids: CAGSRGFRETQYF. In nucleotides, the CDR3 is TGTGCCGGAAGCAGGGGGTTCAGGGAGACCCAGTACTTC.

This chain uses TRBV29-1 with TRBJ2-7, with D perhaps TRBD2 (6 bases). The V end lost 7 bases, the J end lost 0 bases, and 10 bases lay between the germline ends. The CDR3 has 12 residues. In germline, CDR1 is SQVTM, CDR2 ANQGSEA. In nucleotides, the CDR3 is TGCAGCGCGGAGGGGAACTCCTACGAGCAGTACTTC. This sequence encodes CSAEGNSYEQYF.

The gene calls are TRBV10-3 and TRBJ2-2; possibly TRBD2 for D (6 bases). This CDR3 is 17 amino acids long. The V gene's germline CDR1 is ENHRY and CDR2 SYGVKD. V lost 2 bases and J lost 5, with 18 bases in between. The CDR3 loop reads CAISEPITGGKTGELFF. CDR3 sequence (DNA): TGTGCCATCAGTGAGCCTATTACCGGGGGTAAGACCGGGGAGCTGTTTTTT.

V and J are TRBV9 and TRBJ1-1; the D is unclear. The germline V gene encodes CDR1 SGDLS and CDR2 YYNGEE. The V end was cut by 0 bases, the J end by 0 bases, with 6 bases between. The CDR3 totals 14 residues. CDR3 DNA sequence: TGTGCCAGCAGCGTAGACAGCATGAACACTGAAGCTTTCTTT. This gives the protein CASSVDSMNTEAFF. The full variable domain, completed using reference TRBV9 and TRBJ1-1, is DSGVTQTPKHLITATGQRVTLRCSPRSGDLSVYWYQQSLDQGLQFLIQYYNGEERAKGNILERFSAQQFPDLHSELNLSSLELGDSALYFCASSVDSMNTEAFFGQGTRLTVV.

This clone occurred a few times. The chain employs TRBV13 and TRBJ1-4; D is perhaps TRBD1 (5 bases). V lost 0 bases to trimming and J lost 4 bases, with 6 bases between them. The CDR3 has 14 residues. Germline V gene lookup returns CDR1 PRHDT and CDR2 FYEKMQ (reference sequence). CDR3: CASSLGTDNEKLFF. Here the CDR3 DNA reads TGTGCCAGCAGCTTAGGGACAGATAATGAAAAACTGTTTTTT.

The rearrangement uses TRBV27 and TRBJ2-6; D is ambiguous. Between the trimmed V and J ends, which lost 3 bases and 1 base, there was a span of 10 bases. This CDR3 spans 16 amino acids. Germline lookup yields CDR1 MNHEY and CDR2 SMNVEV (reference sequence). In DNA form, the CDR3 reads TGTGCCAGCAGTTTCGGTGCCCTGTCTGGGGCCAACGTCCTGACTTTC. Protein sequence: CASSFGALSGANVLTF.

The genes are TRBV10-2 and TRBJ2-5; D is ambiguous. The CDR3 is 12 residues long. V lost 6 bases to trimming and J lost 2 bases, with 7 bases between them. The V gene's germline CDR1 is WSHSY and CDR2 SAAADI. CDR3 nucleotides: TGCGCCAGCAGCAAGCATCAAGAGACCCAGTACTTC. This gives the protein CASSKHQETQYF.

The chain employs TRBV2 and TRBJ2-5, with 10 bases that match TRBD1. The J call may not be correct, given that the DNA end is closer to TRBJ2-7. In germline, CDR1 is SNHLY, CDR2 FYNNEI. The CDR3 has 14 amino acids. The CDR3 loop is CASRGTGDSYEQYF. CDR3 nucleotides: TGTGCCAGCAGAGGGACAGGGGACTCCTACGAGCAGTACTTC.

V is TRBV7-9 and J is TRBJ2-5; D may be TRBD1 (6 bases). This CDR3 has 14 residues. V lost 4 bases and J 4 bases, leaving 13 bases between the germline ends. Germline CDR1 SEHNR, CDR2 FQNEAQ (reference sequence). Here the CDR3 reads CASSSGPGVETQYF. The CDR3 coding sequence is TGTGCCAGCAGCTCGGGGCCAGGGGTAGAGACCCAGTACTTC. The complete variable domain, with remaining parts taken from reference TRBV7-9 and TRBJ2-5, reads DTGVSQNPRHKITKRGQNVTFRCDPISEHNRLYWYRQTLGQGPEFLTYFQNEAQLEKSRLLSDRFSAERPKGSFSTLEIQRTEQGDSAMYLCASSSGPGVETQYFGPGTRLLVL.

CDR3 bases: TGTGCCAGCAGTGAGAGCGGCGGGGGGGCCGGGGCAGATACGCAGTATTTT. This codes for CASSESGGGAGADTQYF. The chain joins TRBV6-1 to TRBJ2-3, with 9 positions matching TRBD2. Per the germline V gene, CDR1 is MNHNS and CDR2 is SASEGT. V lost 3 bases to trimming and J lost 4 bases; unmatched junction nucleotides: 11. The CDR3 is 17 amino acids.

In the case of this clone: An end of the junction differs from the germline gene, which may be a read error. The chain is built from TRBV7-7 and TRBJ2-7; 11 nucleotides align to TRBD1. The germline V gene has CDR1 SSHAT and CDR2 FNYEAQ (reference sequence). The length of the CDR3 is 15 residues. CDR3 amino acids: CASSEGTGGPYEQYF. The CDR3 DNA reads TGTGCTAGCAGCGAAGGGACAGGGGGGCCCTACGAGCAGTACTTC.

The rearrangement uses TRBV5-1 and TRBJ2-5; D remains ambiguous. CDR3 length equals 13 residues. Germline-derived CDR1 and CDR2 are SGHRS and YFSETQ. The germline V and J ends were trimmed by 0 bases and 3 bases, with 6 bases remaining between them. The DNA of the CDR3 is TGCGCCAGCAGCTTGGCCGCAGAAGAGACCCAGTACTTC. Its translation is CASSLAAEETQYF.

This clone was seen only once. The rearrangement links TRBV9 to TRBJ2-3, with TRBD2 as a possible D gene (7 bases). The germline V and J ends were trimmed by 1 base and 3 bases, with 12 bases remaining between them. The germline CDR1 and CDR2 sequences are SGDLS and YYNGEE. CDR3 size: 15 residues. In nucleotides, the CDR3 is TGTGCCAGCAGCGTACAAGGGGGGGCAACAGATACGCAGTATTTT. This sequence encodes CASSVQGGATDTQYF.

V gene TRBV5-1 combines with J gene TRBJ1-5, with D uncertain. This CDR3 comprises 15 residues. V shed 3 bases and J shed 1 base, with 11 bases lying between them. The germline V gene encodes CDR1 SGHRS and CDR2 YFSETQ. CDR3 in amino acids: CASSYGPYSNQPQHF. The CDR3 nucleotides read TGCGCCAGCAGCTATGGCCCTTACAGCAATCAGCCCCAGCATTTT.

This chain links TRBV15 with TRBJ1-5; D is possibly TRBD1 (6 bases). The CDR3 is made up of 13 amino acids. Germline values: CDR1 LNHNV, CDR2 YYDKDF (reference sequence). The germline V and J ends were trimmed by 3 bases and 11 bases, with 14 bases remaining between them. CDR3 residues: CATSSPRGGTQHF. The CDR3 DNA is TGTGCCACCAGCAGTCCCAGAGGGGGAACCCAGCATTTT.

The chain links TRBV29-1 to TRBJ2-7; 7 positions match TRBD1. Per the germline V gene, CDR1 is SQVTM and CDR2 is ANQGSEA. This CDR3 is built from 12 residues. The trim removed 5 bases at V and 2 bases at J, leaving 3 bases unmatched. CDR3 nucleotide sequence: TGCAGCGTTAGGGACAGTACCTACGAGCAGTACTTC. This gives the protein CSVRDSTYEQYF.